A single sample is the source of the 20 T cell receptor beta chains below, sequenced in a study of blood T cell repertoires in COVID-19. Assay used: immunoSEQ multiplex PCR; TCRdb lists only in-frame clones, some missing. This sample carries fewer than 55,000 clones, about 81% of them seen once, and the ten largest clones take roughly 13%. Material for sequencing was peripheral blood. These receptors all come from a human donor with acute or convalescent COVID-19. The donor label of this sample is uncertain.

V gene TRBV12-5 combines with J gene TRBJ2-5; 7 nucleotides agree with TRBD2. Trimming removed 5 bases from V and 0 bases from J; junction bases left unmatched: 9. Germline V gene lookup returns CDR1 LGHNT and CDR2 FRNRAP. The CDR3 consists of 16 residues. The CDR3: CASGPGRVTNQETQYF. DNA of the CDR3: TGTGCTAGTGGTCCGGGGAGGGTCACCAACCAAGAGACCCAGTACTTC.

J is TRBJ1-2 and V is TRBV18, with a tentative D call TRBD1 (6 bases). This CDR3 contains 16 residues. Trimming removed 2 bases at V and 4 bases at J, with 17 bases between. Germline V gene sequence: CDR1 KGHSH, CDR2 LQKENI. CDR3 DNA sequence: TGTGCCAGCTCACCATTGGGGGCAGGCCTCCCCTATGGCTACACCTTC. Its protein is CASSPLGAGLPYGYTF.

Only a few counts were recorded for this clone. V and J are TRBV30 and TRBJ1-1; D gene uncertain. This CDR3 is 13 amino acids long. Germline values: CDR1 GTSNPN, CDR2 SVGIG (reference sequence). The V gene lost 3 bases and the J gene lost 1 base, with 9 bases spanning the gap. CDR3 nucleotide sequence: TGTGCCTGGAGAAGGACTTCGAACACTGAAGCTTTCTTT. This translates into CAWRRTSNTEAFF.

The V call is TRBV2, the J call TRBJ1-5; possibly TRBD1 for D (6 bases). This CDR3 spans 12 amino acids. The germline gives CDR1 SNHLY, CDR2 FYNNEI. V dropped 6 bases and J dropped 4 bases, with 7 bases sitting between them. CDR3 bases: TGTGCCAGCAGACAGGGTAATCAGCCCCAGCATTTT. Translation gives CASRQGNQPQHF.

The chain recombines TRBV7-2 with TRBJ2-7, with 9 bases fitting TRBD2. J lost 2 bases, V lost 4 bases, and 12 bases had no gene match. Germline CDR1 is SGHTA and CDR2 is FQGNSA. This CDR3 has 17 amino acids. The CDR3 sequence: CASSSAPTSGPPYEQYF. For the CDR3, the DNA is TGTGCCAGCAGCTCCGCACCCACTAGCGGGCCCCCCTACGAGCAGTACTTC.

This clone showed up just once. The chain uses TRBV5-4 and TRBJ2-3; 9 positions agree with TRBD2. The CDR3 covers 14 residues. Germline V gives CDR1 SGHNT, CDR2 YYREEE (reference sequence). J lost 4 bases, V lost 6 bases, and 6 bases had no gene match. Here the CDR3 DNA reads TGTGCCAGCACGCGGGAGGGCCCGGCAGATACGCAGTATTTT. Translation: CASTREGPADTQYF.

This clone was observed a handful of times. The V gene is TRBV7-2, the J gene TRBJ2-1; possible D gene TRBD1, 6 bases. V lost 5 bases, J lost 7 bases, and 18 bases lay in between. This CDR3 comprises 15 residues. The germline V gene encodes CDR1 SGHTA and CDR2 FQGNSA. This CDR3 reads CASSPGVTAGNEQFF. The DNA for the CDR3 is TGTGCCAGCAGCCCAGGGGTCACGGCAGGAAATGAGCAGTTCTTC.

The chain recombines TRBV11-3 with TRBJ2-7; 8 bases are a match to TRBD1. V gave up 3 bases and J gave up 6 bases; unmatched junction bases: 7. CDR1 is SGHNT, CDR2 YENEEA, per germline. There are 14 residues in the CDR3. The CDR3 nucleotides read TGTGCCAGCAGCTTCAGGGGGCTCTCGACCGAGCAGTACTTC. Translating gives CASSFRGLSTEQYF. Using reference TRBV11-3 and TRBJ2-7 for the parts outside the CDR3, the full variable domain is EAGVVQSPRYKIIEKKQPVAFWCNPISGHNTLYWYLQNLGQGPELLIRYENEEAVDDSQLPKDRFSAERLKGVDSTLKIQPAELGDSAVYLCASSFRGLSTEQYFGPGTRLTVT.

This rearrangement joins TRBV7-2 to TRBJ1-1; TRBD1 matches 7 bases. With V trimmed by 5 bases and J by 6 bases, 6 bases remained unmatched. The CDR3 totals 13 residues. The germline V gene encodes CDR1 SGHTA and CDR2 FQGNSA. The CDR3: CASSPQGWAEAFF. CDR3 nucleotide sequence: TGTGCCAGCAGCCCACAGGGGTGGGCTGAAGCTTTCTTT.

This clone came up a few times. The CDR3 here is CASSGGAGETQYF. Written as DNA, the CDR3 is TGTGCCAGCTCAGGGGGCGCCGGGGAGACCCAGTACTTC. The J gene is TRBJ2-5, the V gene TRBV18, with D tentatively TRBD1 (6 bases). CDR1 is KGHSH and CDR2 is LQKENI in the germline V gene. The CDR3 runs 13 residues. The V and J ends lost 5 bases and 5 bases respectively, with 12 bases between them.

This clone was found a few times. The V and J genes are TRBV7-6 and TRBJ2-5, with D possibly TRBD2 on 6 matching bases. Trimming stripped 4 bases from V and 4 bases from J, with 19 bases between. CDR1 is SGHVS and CDR2 is FNYEAQ in the germline V gene. The CDR3 runs 16 residues. This chain's CDR3 is CASSSHSSVSRETQYF. CDR3 nucleotide sequence: TGTGCCAGCAGCTCTCACTCTAGCGTTTCACGAGAGACCCAGTACTTC.

The CDR3 DNA follows: TGTGCCAGCAGAAAGACGGGGAACTATGGCTACACCTTC. Translated, it gives CASRKTGNYGYTF. V is TRBV2 and J is TRBJ1-2; D not resolved. CDR3 length: 13 residues. V was shortened by 6 bases and J by 2 bases, with 10 bases between the two germline ends. Germline values: CDR1 SNHLY, CDR2 FYNNEI.

The chain is built from TRBV7-2 and TRBJ2-3, with 14 bases matching TRBD2. Germline assignment: CDR1 SGHTA and CDR2 FQGNSA. Losses at the gene ends were 4 bases for V and 7 bases for J; bases not matched to a gene: 10. This CDR3 is 17 amino acids long. The CDR3 region is CASSWGTSGGSINTQYF. DNA of the CDR3: TGTGCCAGCAGCTGGGGGACTAGCGGGGGTTCTATAAATACGCAGTATTTT.

This clone has just one count. The chain uses TRBV7-9 and TRBJ2-2; 11 bases match TRBD2. The CDR3 is 18 residues long. The junction had 8 bases not matched to a gene; V was cut back by 1 base and J by 4 bases. CDR1 is SEHNR, CDR2 FQNEAQ, per germline (reference sequence). CDR3 sequence: CASSLVMTSGKSTGELFF. CDR3 sequence (DNA): TGTGCCAGCAGCTTAGTGATGACTAGCGGGAAGAGCACCGGGGAGCTGTTTTTT. Full variable domain (outside the CDR3, taken from reference TRBV7-9 and TRBJ2-2): DTGVSQNPRHKITKRGQNVTFRCDPISEHNRLYWYRQTLGQGPEFLTYFQNEAQLEKSRLLSDRFSAERPKGSFSTLEIQRTEQGDSAMYLCASSLVMTSGKSTGELFFGEGSRLTVL.

This clone has just a few counts. The rearrangement uses TRBV7-2 and TRBJ2-3, with D possibly TRBD2 on 6 matching bases. Per germline, CDR1 SGHTA and CDR2 FQGNSA. Trimming removed 4 bases from V and 6 bases from J, with 14 bases in between. This CDR3 comprises 14 residues. CDR3 amino acids: CASSSDAGFDTQYF. Written as DNA, the CDR3 is TGTGCCAGCAGCTCAGATGCGGGGTTCGATACGCAGTATTTT.

As DNA, the CDR3 is TGTGCCAGCAGCTTAGATGGGGCGAGTGGCTACACCTTC. Its translation is CASSLDGASGYTF. The chain is built from TRBV11-3 and TRBJ1-2; D is perhaps TRBD1 (5 bases). Germline CDR1 SGHNT, CDR2 YENEEA. V was shortened by 0 bases and J by 7 bases, with 9 bases between the two germline ends. This CDR3 is built from 13 residues. Full variable domain (missing parts from reference TRBV11-3 and TRBJ1-2): EAGVVQSPRYKIIEKKQPVAFWCNPISGHNTLYWYLQNLGQGPELLIRYENEEAVDDSQLPKDRFSAERLKGVDSTLKIQPAELGDSAVYLCASSLDGASGYTFGSGTRLTVV.

The J gene is TRBJ2-1, the V gene TRBV7-9, with 11 bases matching TRBD2. CDR1 is SEHNR, CDR2 FQNEAQ, per germline (reference sequence). Losses at the gene ends were 5 bases for V and 8 bases for J; bases not matched to a gene: 11. The CDR3 is made up of 16 amino acids. Here the CDR3 reads CASSIALAGGMDEQFF. The CDR3 nucleotides are TGTGCCAGCAGCATCGCGTTAGCGGGAGGGATGGATGAGCAGTTCTTC.

This chain connects TRBV30 to TRBJ1-2, with D maybe TRBD1 (6 bases). This CDR3 is built from 15 residues. With 4 bases removed from V and 1 base from J, the gap between germline ends came to 16 bases. CDR1 and CDR2 from the germline V gene are GTSNPN and SVGIG (reference sequence). CDR3 coding DNA: TGTGCCTGGACCTCAGGGGCAGGACTTAACTATGGCTACACCTTC. Translation: CAWTSGAGLNYGYTF.

This clone has just a few counts. The chain uses TRBV2 and TRBJ1-1; TRBD1 agrees at 10 bases. CDR3 length: 15 residues. Trimming removed 2 bases from V and 8 bases from J; junction bases left unmatched: 8. In germline, CDR1 is SNHLY, CDR2 FYNNEI. The CDR3: CASSESLGQGTEAFF. CDR3 sequence (DNA): TGTGCCAGCAGTGAAAGCTTGGGACAGGGGACCGAAGCTTTCTTT.

The rearrangement uses TRBV7-9 and TRBJ2-3, with D possibly TRBD2 on 5 matching bases. Germline V gene sequence: CDR1 SEHNR, CDR2 FQNEAQ (reference sequence). V was shortened by 5 bases and J by 4 bases, with 22 bases between the two germline ends. The CDR3 spans 17 residues. The CDR3 DNA sequence: TGTGCCAGCAGCCCAGCGGTGGCTAGCTTGTCAGCAGATACGCAGTATTTT. This translates into CASSPAVASLSADTQYF.